The rows below give T cell receptor beta chains drawn from one sample of a study of cytomegalovirus exposure and HLA in healthy donors. Clones were sequenced by immunoSEQ multiplex PCR, and TCRdb holds only the in-frame ones, with some missing. The sample includes some 160,000 clones, about 78% of them seen just once. The source material was PBMCs. Source of these receptors: a man between 40 and 49 years old in good health and CMV-seronegative. Each CDR3 is given with its conserved first and last residue. D genes are given only for firm matches.

>TRBJ1-2|TRBV6-5|TRBD1
TGTGCCAGCAGTTGGGGGGCAGGGGGCGACTATGGCTACACCTTC
CASSWGAGGDYGYTF
>TRBJ1-4|TRBV7-9|NA
TGTGCCAGCAGCTCCGGGGGGGTTAATGAAAAACTGTTTTTT
CASSSGGVNEKLFF
>TRBJ2-1|TRBV6-1|NA
TGTGCCAGCATATTGCAGGGCGTTGTGAATGAGCAGTTCTTC
CASILQGVVNEQFF
>TRBJ2-7|TRBV9|TRBD1
TGTGCCAGCAGCGTTGCCCCGGGACAGATCTACGAGCAGTACTTC
CASSVAPGQIYEQYF
>TRBJ2-5|TRBV10-3|TRBD1
TGTGCCATCAGTGAAGACAGGGGTCAAGAGACCCAGTACTTC
CAISEDRGQETQYF
>TRBJ2-1|TRBV11-1|NA
TGTGCCAGCAGTCCTCGGACTGGCAATTCCTACAATGAGCAGTTCTTC
CASSPRTGNSYNEQFF
>TRBJ2-7|TRBV6-5|TRBD2
TGTGCCAGCAGCAAACCGGGACTAGCGTACGAGCAGTACTTC
CASSKPGLAYEQYF
>TRBJ2-2|TRBV7-2|TRBD2
TGTGCCAGCAGCCTCAGGACTAGAGGTGGTGGGGAGCTGTTTTTT
CASSLRTRGGGELFF
>TRBJ2-7|TRBV27|TRBD2
TGTGCCAGCAGCCTCACTAGCGGGGGGGCTCGATACGAGCAGTACTTC
CASSLTSGGARYEQYF
>TRBJ2-3|TRBV4-3|TRBD2
TGCGCCAGCAGCCCACGGGGCCTAGCGGGGGGCCCGAGCACAGATACGCAGTATTTT
CASSPRGLAGGPSTDTQYF
>TRBJ2-1|TRBV9|NA
TGTGCCAGCAGCGTAGGTCTAGCCCCCTCCTACAATGAGCAGTTCTTC
CASSVGLAPSYNEQFF